This T cell receptor (beta chain) was identified during a study of blood T cell repertoires in COVID-19 (dated by TCRdb to 2020 to 2022). A note on the overall study: Samples from collaborators originated in the United States, Italy and Spain and spanned both the acute and convalescent phases of COVID-19. Subjects who had been exposed to COVID-19, were actively infected with it, or had recovered from it provided the deeply sampled blood TCRbeta repertoires that made up the dataset. The prospective study material was composed of cDNA or gDNA derived from T cells, B-cell-depleted T cells, or PBMCs. The sample metadata nearly always contained a de-identified subject ID, COVID-19 status, age in years and sex. Where available, HLA class I and class II types were obtained from metadata supplied by the sample provider rather than from assay-based typing. The samples were drawn from two sources: the first 160 participants of the ongoing ImmuneRACE study, and 950 to 1,500 subjects contributed by 6 global collaborators. The repertoires were made available in a free public database intended to serve as a resource for research on the immune response to SARS-CoV-2.

The CDR3 contains 13 residues, cysteine and phenylalanine counted. Just the 39-base CDR3 DNA is kept, in frame starting at base 1. As encoded in the germline V gene, CDR1 is MNHEY while CDR2 is SVGAGI. Cut back by 4 bases and 3 bases, the V and J ends lie 10 bases apart. About this clone: Its specific antigen is unknown. Base qualities are not recorded, but no much larger clone differs from it by a single base.

Summary of the overall study and its limitations: Clinical and demographic metadata were provided uncurated, with the amount varying by source and participant.

The immunoSEQ Assay, a bias-controlled multiplex PCR, was used to amplify TCRbeta CDR3 regions from genomic DNA. In the original analysis: Nucleated cell counts per sample were estimated from amplification of reference gene primers within the assay. To quantify the absolute abundance of each unique TCRbeta CDR3 rearrangement, sequence reads were collapsed and filtered. For each sample, productive Simpson clonality was calculated as the square root of Simpson's diversity index across productive rearrangements. TCRdb's version of the immuneACCESS table is confined to in-frame rearrangements and falls short of the full clone set. An unresolved V gene accounts for under half of the shortfall where checked; the remainder is of unknown origin. From that table come the V and J calls and clone size; the DNA was used to work out D and trimming. In this sample the table shows about 670,000 clones, around 90% of which occur a single time. Jointly, the top ten make up more than 0.25% of the sample.

Each collaborating institution followed its own protocols to collect whole blood in K2EDTA tubes. For TCRbeta analysis, collaborator samples were shipped as frozen whole blood, as isolated PBMCs, or as DNA extracted from either sample type. The rearranged chain carries TRBV6-5 and TRBJ2-7, with the D gene not clear enough to name. This receptor was obtained from a woman under 30 with acute or convalescent COVID-19. Sequences were obtained from peripheral blood. In nucleotides, the sequence is TGTGCCAGCAGTTTTCCCCCCTTCTACGAGCAGTACTTC. It encodes CASSFPPFYEQYF.